The 5 T cell receptor beta chains below come from one sample, sequenced in a study of blood T cell repertoires in COVID-19. Method: immunoSEQ multiplex PCR; TCRdb's copy keeps in-frame clones and lacks some. This sample has roughly 330,000 clones; about 89% occur once, and the top ten carry over 4%. What was sequenced was PBMCs or T cells enriched from blood (not recorded which). The receptors were gathered from a woman aged 30 to 39 who had recovered from COVID-19.

This chain joins TRBV4-1 and TRBJ2-7; D unresolved. Trimming shortened V by 0 bases and J by 4 bases, and 13 bases separated the two germline ends. This CDR3 contains 15 residues. CDR1 MGHRA and CDR2 YSYEKL come from the germline V gene. CDR3 DNA: TGCGCCAGCAGCCAAGACTGGGCCAATTTGTACGAGCAGTACTTC. Translation: CASSQDWANLYEQYF.

V and J are TRBV4-2 and TRBJ2-7; 9 bases are a match to TRBD2. CDR1 is LGHNA, CDR2 YNFKEQ, per germline. The CDR3 has 15 residues. The trim removed 3 bases at V and 3 bases at J, leaving 6 bases unmatched. The CDR3: CASSHGGGDNYEQYF. The CDR3 DNA reads TGTGCCAGCAGCCATGGCGGGGGGGATAACTACGAGCAGTACTTC.

V is TRBV9 and J is TRBJ1-2, with D tentatively TRBD1 (6 bases). Germline values: CDR1 SGDLS, CDR2 YYNGEE. This CDR3 region has 15 residues. Trimming took 1 base from V and 4 from J, leaving 14 bases between them. The CDR3 loop is CASSVQGISVYGYTF. DNA for the CDR3: TGTGCCAGCAGCGTACAGGGGATATCGGTCTATGGCTACACCTTC.

V is TRBV6-5 and J is TRBJ2-5; D gene unclear. Trimming pared 6 bases from V and 5 bases from J, leaving 19 bases between. Germline V gives CDR1 MNHEY, CDR2 SVGAGI. The CDR3 has 15 amino acids. CDR3 protein: CASRNQHSPSETQYF. The CDR3 DNA reads TGTGCCAGCAGAAACCAACATAGCCCCTCGGAGACCCAGTACTTC.

The J gene is TRBJ2-7, the V gene TRBV6-1, with TRBD1 matching over 7 bases. This CDR3 is built from 14 residues. Germline CDR1 reads MNHNS; CDR2 reads SASEGT. V was clipped by 2 bases and J by 4 bases; unmatched bases: 5. CDR3 bases: TGTGCCAGCAGTGAAAGGCAGGGGGTTTACGAGCAGTACTTC. It yields the protein CASSERQGVYEQYF.